The clone carrying this TCR beta chain was seen only a few times. The TCRbeta library incorporated unique molecular identifiers. TCRdb re-called the PCR reads with MiXCR, one entry per CDR3 protein. The sample contains 500,000 to 600,000 distinct CDR3 sequences, about 18% of which appear only once. The sample comes from a study of T-cell reconstitution after alpha-beta-depleted transplantation in children. Germline V gene lookup returns CDR1 SEHNR and CDR2 FQNEAQ (reference sequence). Trimming removed 3 bases from V and 6 bases from J; junction bases left unmatched: 4. There are 14 residues in the CDR3.

This rearrangement joins TRBV7-9 to TRBJ1-5, with 8 bases lining up with TRBD1. The specimen was PBMCs from the stem cell graft donor, collected from the stem cell graft. The sequence derives from a human donor who donated a stem cell graft to a child with acute lymphoblastic leukemia. CDR3 amino acids: CASSFQGAGQPQHF. The CDR3 nucleotides read TGTGCCAGCAGCTTTCAGGGGGCCGGTCAGCCCCAGCATTTT.